Below, one TCR beta chain is given with its context. As yet, its antigen is unknown. This sequence may be a read error, since a much larger clone differs from it by one base. TCRdb re-called the reads through MiXCR, storing one row per CDR3 protein. The sample includes around 450,000 distinct CDR3 sequences, approximately 10% of them seen just once. This record comes from a study of T cell repertoires in cytomegalovirus infection. Overall study: Public TCR beta signatures provided an indication of both CMV infection and a matching HLA type. General study points: Using cumulative public TCR beta family frequency, the authors identified those who carried CMV together with the relevant HLA. Clonotype analysis showed dominance of the ex vivo response by HLA-C-restricted CMV-specific TCR beta clonotypes.

CDR3 length: 14 residues. Per the germline V gene, CDR1 is MNHNY and CDR2 is SVGAGI (reference sequence). V is TRBV6-6 and J is TRBJ2-1; D possibly corresponds to TRBD2 (5 bases). Material: PBMCs. The source is a human donor in good health (CMV status not recorded). Some clones in this sample may be carry-over from other donors' samples. CDR3 amino acids: CANSVLFREGEQFF. CDR3 in DNA: TGTGCCAACAGTGTCCTGTTCCGAGAGGGAGAGCAGTTCTTC.